These 6 T cell receptor beta chains originate from one sample sequenced in a study of cytomegalovirus exposure and HLA in healthy donors. The PCR employed 60 Vbeta primers together with 13 Jbeta primers. Method: immunoSEQ multiplex PCR; TCRdb's copy keeps in-frame clones and lacks some. The data contain about 120,000 clones, about 80% of them singletons. The sequencing input was PBMCs. These receptors were taken from a man younger than 40 in good health and CMV-seropositive.

This rearrangement joins TRBV30 to TRBJ2-1, with D tentatively TRBD2 (6 bases). Trimming took 2 bases from V and 4 from J, leaving 12 bases between them. Germline CDR1 reads GTSNPN; CDR2 reads SVGIG (reference sequence). This CDR3 is 14 amino acids long. The CDR3 region has the DNA TGTGCCTGGAGTATGGGACTGGCTTACAATGAGCAGTTCTTC. Protein: CAWSMGLAYNEQFF.

V is TRBV10-3 and J is TRBJ2-1, with TRBD1 as a possible D gene (5 bases). With 0 bases removed from V and 2 bases from J, the gap between germline ends came to 8 bases. CDR1 and CDR2 (germline): ENHRY, SYGVKD. This CDR3 region has 15 residues. For the CDR3, the DNA is TGTGCCATCAGTGAGTCGGGGCTAACCTACAATGAGCAGTTCTTC. Its protein is CAISESGLTYNEQFF.

The gene calls are TRBV4-3 and TRBJ1-1; tentatively, D is TRBD1 (5 bases). Between the trimmed V and J ends, which lost 4 bases and 5 bases, there was a span of 11 bases. The CDR3 is 13 amino acids. The germline CDR1 and CDR2 sequences are LGHNA and YSLEER. The CDR3 region is CASSRIGGTEAFF. The CDR3, as DNA: TGCGCCAGCAGCCGGATCGGGGGAACTGAAGCTTTCTTT.

The J gene is TRBJ1-1, the V gene TRBV28, with 10 positions matching TRBD1. With V trimmed by 0 bases and J by 5 bases, 3 bases remained unmatched. The CDR3 has 15 residues. The V gene's germline CDR1 is MDHEN and CDR2 SYDVKM. CDR3 in amino acids: CASSLWGTGETEAFF. The CDR3 DNA sequence: TGTGCCAGCAGTTTATGGGGGACAGGGGAGACTGAAGCTTTCTTT. The whole variable domain, remainder taken from reference TRBV28 and TRBJ1-1, is DVKVTQSSRYLVKRTGEKVFLECVQDMDHENMFWYRQDPGLGLRLIYFSYDVKMKEKGDIPEGYSVSREKKERFSLILESASTNQTSMYLCASSLWGTGETEAFFGQGTRLTVV.

The genes are TRBV28 and TRBJ2-5; 8 bases map to TRBD2. CDR3 length: 15 residues. With 2 bases clipped from V and 0 bases from J, the junction kept 2 bases outside the gene matches. In germline, CDR1 is MDHEN, CDR2 SYDVKM. CDR3 in amino acids: CASSLPGGDQETQYF. The CDR3 DNA reads as TGTGCCAGCAGTTTACCGGGGGGGGACCAAGAGACCCAGTACTTC. The full variable domain, rest sourced from reference TRBV28 and TRBJ2-5, is DVKVTQSSRYLVKRTGEKVFLECVQDMDHENMFWYRQDPGLGLRLIYFSYDVKMKEKGDIPEGYSVSREKKERFSLILESASTNQTSMYLCASSLPGGDQETQYFGPGTRLLVL.

This chain joins TRBV5-6 and TRBJ1-1, with D perhaps TRBD1 (5 bases). V was cut by 6 bases and J by 2 bases, with 17 bases left in between. The CDR3 has 15 amino acids. Germline CDR1 is SGHDT and CDR2 is YYEEEE. The CDR3 spells CASTTPSRANTEAFF. The CDR3 coding sequence is TGTGCCAGCACCACCCCCAGCAGGGCCAACACTGAAGCTTTCTTT.